This TCR beta chain was found in a study of T cell repertoires in cytomegalovirus infection. Study summary: Both a matching HLA type and CMV infection were indicated by public TCR beta signatures.

In TCRdb, the reads were re-called with MiXCR into one record per CDR3 protein. The sample has about 740,000 distinct CDR3 sequences; 33% are singletons. The CDR3 covers 14 residues. V shed 5 bases and J shed 0 bases, with 8 bases lying between them. The V gene's germline CDR1 is MDHEN and CDR2 SYDVKM. In this sample, this clonotype turned up a few times. What it recognizes is unknown. The sample was cultured PBMCs, taken from culture after CMV antigen stimulation. The chain uses TRBV28 and TRBJ2-4, with a weak D call TRBD2 (5 bases). The receptor comes from a human donor in good health (CMV status not recorded). Some clones in this sample may be carry-over from other donors' samples. The CDR3 DNA reads as TGTGCCAGCAGTCGGCGGGTAGCCAAAAACATTCAGTACTTC. Translated, it gives CASSRRVAKNIQYF.